This is a list of T cell receptor beta chains from one sample in a study of response to subunit inactivated influenza vaccine. TCRdb fed the RT-PCR reads into MiXCR, producing one record per CDR3 protein. In the table there are about half a million distinct CDR3 sequences, 25% of which are singletons. Sample: CD4+ T cells sorted from PBMCs, taken roughly 5 days after vaccination. The receptors were sampled from a man in his fifties who received an inactivated influenza vaccine. Each CDR3 is given with its conserved first and last residue. The D gene is left open where the match is weak. Not all rows give a size; the values are once, few, many and, for expanded clones, a class.

clone_size | d_call | cdr3_length | j_call | v_call | cdr3_nt | cdr3_aa
few | NA | 13 | TRBJ1-1 | TRBV5-1 | TGCGCCAGCAGCTTCGCAGAGTACACTGAAGCTTTCTTT | CASSFAEYTEAFF
few | NA | 13 | TRBJ2-1 | TRBV9 | TGTGCCAGCAGCGTATCCCCCCTGGATGAGCAGTTCTTC | CASSVSPLDEQFF
few | TRBD1 | 12 | TRBJ2-5 | TRBV29-1 | TGCAGCGTTCGACAGGGGCAAGAGACCCAGTACTTC | CSVRQGQETQYF
few | TRBD2 | 15 | TRBJ2-3 | TRBV27 | TGTGCCAGCTCATGGCCGCGGGGGACCACAGATACGCAGTATTTT | CASSWPRGTTDTQYF
NA | TRBD2 | 16 | TRBJ2-3 | TRBV4-3 | TGCGCCAGCAGCCAAAGGGCTAGCGGGGGCACAGATACGCAGTATTTT | CASSQRASGGTDTQYF
NA | NA | 16 | TRBJ2-1 | TRBV20-1 | TGCAGTGCTCTGGGCCAGCATAAGATAGAATTCAATGAGCAGTTCTTC | CSALGQHKIEFNEQFF
few | NA | 14 | TRBJ2-2 | TRBV6-1 | TGTGCCAGCACCTACACCCCGTACACCGGGGAGCTGTTTTTT | CASTYTPYTGELFF
NA | TRBD1 | 15 | TRBJ1-1 | TRBV2 | TGTGCCAGCAGTGTCAGGACAGGGAGGGACACTGAAGCTTTCTTT | CASSVRTGRDTEAFF
NA | NA | 13 | TRBJ2-5 | TRBV9 | TGTGCCAGCAGCGTAGGGGGGTTCGAGACCCAGTACTTC | CASSVGGFETQYF
few | NA | 15 | TRBJ2-1 | TRBV29-1 | TGCAGCGTTTCTGTGTTCCCGTATTGGGGCGATGAGCAGTTCTTC | CSVSVFPYWGDEQFF
once | TRBD1 | 14 | TRBJ2-7 | TRBV20-1 | TGCAGTGCTAGAGAGACAGGGCCCGCCCACGAGCAGTACTTC | CSARETGPAHEQYF
NA | NA | 14 | TRBJ2-2 | TRBV6-2/TRBV6-3 | TGTGCCAGCAGTTACGGGACTCCCACCGGGGAGCTGTTTTTT | CASSYGTPTGELFF
NA | TRBD1 | 15 | TRBJ2-5 | TRBV24-1 | TGTGCCACCAGTGATGAAGCCGACAGGGGTGGGACCCAGTACTTC | CATSDEADRGGTQYF
NA | NA | 14 | TRBJ2-7 | TRBV4-3 | TGCGCCAGCAGCCAAGATTGGAGGAGCTACGAGCAGTACTTC | CASSQDWRSYEQYF
NA | NA | 15 | TRBJ2-3 | TRBV7-9 | TGTACCAGCAGCGACGACGGAGGAAGCACAGATACGCAGTATTTT | CTSSDDGGSTDTQYF
NA | NA | 14 | TRBJ2-2 | TRBV5-6 | TGTGCCAGCTCCGGGCGACATTGGACCGGGGAGCTGTTTTTT | CASSGRHWTGELFF
NA | NA | 14 | TRBJ2-5 | TRBV5-1 | TGCGCCAGCAGCAGGGGGACCGCAGATGAGACCCAGTACTTC | CASSRGTADETQYF
NA | TRBD2 | 18 | TRBJ2-3 | TRBV6-5 | TGTGTCAGCAGTTGGACTAGCGGGGGGTACCAGGGCACAGATACGCAGTATTTT | CVSSWTSGGYQGTDTQYF
NA | NA | 13 | TRBJ2-5 | TRBV20-1 | TGCAGTGCCCGCGGGACAGAAGGAGAGACCCAGTACTTC | CSARGTEGETQYF
few | NA | 13 | TRBJ1-1 | TRBV29-1 | TGCAGCGTTGAAAAGGGAATGAACACTGAAGCTTTCTTT | CSVEKGMNTEAFF
NA | NA | 17 | TRBJ2-3 | TRBV7-2 | TGTGCCAGCAGCTTAGCCCCAGGGGTGTCTAGCACAGATACGCAGTATTTT | CASSLAPGVSSTDTQYF
NA | NA | 13 | TRBJ2-3 | TRBV29-1 | TGCAGCGTTAAAGGGCGGGTCACAGATACGCAGTATTTT | CSVKGRVTDTQYF
NA | NA | 16 | TRBJ2-3 | TRBV7-8 | TGTGCCAGCAGAGAACGCAGGGTCATGGGCACAGATACGCAGTATTTT | CASRERRVMGTDTQYF
NA | NA | 14 | TRBJ1-2 | TRBV28 | TGTGCCAGCAGTTTGCTTACAGGTGTAGCAGGCTACACCTTC | CASSLLTGVAGYTF
NA | TRBD2 | 14 | TRBJ2-5 | TRBV20-1 | TGCAGTGCTCGTCCGGGACTAGCGGGGGGGACCCAGTACTTC | CSARPGLAGGTQYF
few | NA | 13 | TRBJ2-3 | TRBV10-3 | TGTGCCATCACGGCAAGAAGCACAGATACGCAGTATTTT | CAITARSTDTQYF
few | NA | 14 | TRBJ2-6 | TRBV11-2 | TGTGCCAGCAAGTGGGCCTGGGGGGCCAACGTCCTGACTTTC | CASKWAWGANVLTF
NA | NA | 14 | TRBJ2-5 | TRBV6-1 | TGTGCCAGCAGTGAAGGGACATTGCAAGAGACCCAGTACTTC | CASSEGTLQETQYF
many | NA | 13 | TRBJ1-2 | TRBV12-3/TRBV12-4 | TGTGCCAGCAGTACCGGGACGTATTCCGGCTACACCTTC | CASSTGTYSGYTF
NA | NA | 14 | TRBJ2-5 | TRBV5-1 | TGCGCCAGCGGGCCGGGGTCTACATGGGAGACCCAGTACTTC | CASGPGSTWETQYF
NA | NA | 14 | TRBJ1-6 | TRBV7-2 | TGTGCCAGCAGCACTCGGACAGTGAATTCACCCCTCCACTTT | CASSTRTVNSPLHF
NA | TRBD1 | 13 | TRBJ2-1 | TRBV11-1 | TGTGCCAGCAGCCTAGACAGGGGTGCTGAGCAGTTCTTC | CASSLDRGAEQFF
NA | NA | 13 | TRBJ2-7 | TRBV27 | TGTGCCAGCAGTCTGGGACTCATCTACGAGCAGTACTTC | CASSLGLIYEQYF
NA | TRBD2 | 15 | TRBJ2-3 | TRBV29-1 | TGCAGCGTTATGACTAGCGGGACTCGCACAGATACGCAGTATTTT | CSVMTSGTRTDTQYF
NA | TRBD2 | 14 | TRBJ2-3 | TRBV28 | TGTGCCAGCAGGTTAGCGGGAGGCACAGATACGCAGTATTTT | CASRLAGGTDTQYF
few | NA | 15 | TRBJ2-5 | TRBV4-2 | TGTGCCAGCAGCCAAGGGCGGGGTAGTCGGGAGACCCAGTACTTC | CASSQGRGSRETQYF
NA | TRBD2 | 16 | TRBJ2-7 | TRBV5-1 | TGCGCCAGCAGCGCCATCACTAGCGGGAGTTTTAACGAGCAGTACTTC | CASSAITSGSFNEQYF
NA | NA | 14 | TRBJ2-5 | TRBV18 | TGTGCCAGCTCACCATTCGGGAGCCAAGAGACCCAGTACTTC | CASSPFGSQETQYF
NA | NA | 12 | TRBJ2-1 | TRBV12-5 | TGTGCTAGTGGTTTGCAGGACAATGAGCAGTTCTTC | CASGLQDNEQFF
few | TRBD2 | 16 | TRBJ2-3 | TRBV4-3 | TGCGCCAGCAGCCAAGGGGTAGCGGGGGGCACAGATACGCAGTATTTT | CASSQGVAGGTDTQYF
few | NA | 14 | TRBJ1-2 | TRBV20-1 | TGCAGTGCTAGAGATTCGTCAGTGATCTATGGCTACACCTTC | CSARDSSVIYGYTF
few | TRBD2 | 18 | TRBJ2-2 | TRBV5-1 | TGCGCCAGCAGCTTGGTTCTAGCGGGAGTGACGAACACCGGGGAGCTGTTTTTT | CASSLVLAGVTNTGELFF